Each of the 27 T cell receptor beta chains below was sequenced from the same sample in a study of blood T cell repertoires in COVID-19. Libraries were prepared by immunoSEQ multiplex PCR; TCRdb keeps only in-frame clonotypes and omits some of them. The sample has more than 150,000 clones, over 75% seen once. The specimen was peripheral blood. Receptors were obtained from a middle-aged man with active or convalescent COVID-19.

V and J are TRBV11-2 and TRBJ2-1; 9 positions agree with TRBD2. V lost 4 bases, J lost 4 bases, and 5 bases stayed unmatched. Germline lookup yields CDR1 SGHAT and CDR2 FQNNGV. CDR3 length: 15 residues. Written as DNA, the CDR3 is TGTGCCAGCAGCTCCCGACTAGCGGCTTACAATGAGCAGTTCTTC. Translating it yields CASSSRLAAYNEQFF.

This clone has only a few counts. V gene TRBV25-1 combines with J gene TRBJ1-1; tentative D call: TRBD1 (5 bases). CDR1 is MGHDK and CDR2 is SYGVNS in the germline V gene. The CDR3 runs to 16 residues. Trimming stripped 3 bases from V and 7 bases from J, with 21 bases between. This CDR3 is CASSDPGRGGSLEAFF. DNA of the CDR3: TGTGCCAGCAGTGACCCCGGACGGGGGGGATCGCTTGAAGCTTTCTTT.

The chain recombines TRBV27 with TRBJ1-1; 7 bases are shared with TRBD1. CDR3 size: 17 residues. The germline V gene encodes CDR1 MNHEY and CDR2 SMNVEV (reference sequence). The junction had 9 bases not matched to a gene; V was cut back by 1 base and J by 1 base. The CDR3 protein is CASSLLIPDRENTEAFF. As DNA, the CDR3 is TGTGCCAGCAGTTTATTGATCCCTGACAGGGAGAACACTGAAGCTTTCTTT.

The chain joins TRBV5-4 to TRBJ1-1, with 12 bases aligning to TRBD1. V was clipped by 5 bases and J by 5 bases; unmatched bases: 4. CDR1 and CDR2 from the germline V gene are SGHNT and YYREEE (reference sequence). The CDR3 extends over 14 amino acids. CDR3 region: CASSWDRGRTEAFF. Written as DNA, the CDR3 is TGTGCCAGCAGTTGGGACAGGGGGCGGACTGAAGCTTTCTTT.

This clone was detected only a few times. This sequence joins TRBV6-5 and TRBJ2-1, with D tentatively TRBD2 (5 bases). The CDR3 spans 15 residues. With 6 bases removed from V and 3 bases from J, the gap between germline ends came to 15 bases. CDR1 MNHEY and CDR2 SVGAGI come from the germline V gene. The CDR3 sequence: CASSRGYGSYNEQFF. In nucleotides, the CDR3 is TGTGCCAGCAGCCGAGGCTATGGGAGCTACAATGAGCAGTTCTTC.

CDR3 sequence (DNA): TGCAGCGTGACAGCGGGAAATGAAGCTTTCTTT. Translating it yields CSVTAGNEAFF. The genes are TRBV29-1 and TRBJ1-1; maybe TRBD1 (5 bases). This CDR3 has 11 residues. CDR1 is SQVTM, CDR2 ANQGSEA, per germline. The V end was cut by 6 bases, the J end by 7 bases, with 12 bases between.

This sequence joins TRBV7-2 and TRBJ1-4; 11 nucleotides align to TRBD1. There are 15 residues in the CDR3. V lost 4 bases to trimming and J lost 7 bases; unmatched junction nucleotides: 5. Looked up from germline, CDR1 is SGHTA and CDR2 is FQGNSA. As DNA, the CDR3 is TGTGCCAGCAGCTGGGCCGGGACAGGGGGTGAAAAACTGTTTTTT. It codes for CASSWAGTGGEKLFF.

The V gene is TRBV19, the J gene TRBJ2-7, with TRBD1 matching over 7 bases. CDR3 length: 14 amino acids. Germline V CDR1 and CDR2: LNHDA, SQIVND (reference sequence). V was pared by 4 bases and J by 6 bases, with 9 bases of the junction left unmatched. CDR3 amino acids: CASSKDRWAGEQYF. The CDR3 nucleotides read TGTGCCAGTAGTAAGGACAGGTGGGCCGGCGAGCAGTACTTC.

A remark on this clone: Within the sample, other DNA sequences also encode this same CDR3. The chain recombines TRBV9 with TRBJ2-7; 7 bases match TRBD1. With 0 bases clipped from V and 2 bases from J, the junction kept 2 bases outside the gene matches. CDR1 and CDR2 (germline): SGDLS, YYNGEE. The CDR3 covers 14 residues. CDR3 coding DNA: TGTGCCAGCAGCGTAGGACAGGGAACCTACGAGCAGTACTTC. It codes for CASSVGQGTYEQYF.

The chain links TRBV6-5 to TRBJ1-6; a weak D match, TRBD1 (5 bases). The CDR3 runs to 15 residues. Germline lookup yields CDR1 MNHEY and CDR2 SVGAGI. The V end was cut by 4 bases, the J end by 7 bases, with 14 bases between. CDR3 nucleotides: TGTGCCAGCAGTTCCCTTCCGGGGGGGAATTCACCCCTCCACTTT. It codes for CASSSLPGGNSPLHF.

The V call is TRBV11-2, the J call TRBJ2-5, with D possibly TRBD2 on 5 matching bases. Germline CDR1 and CDR2: SGHAT and FQNNGV. Trimming took 1 base from V and 5 from J, leaving 11 bases between them. The CDR3 is 14 amino acids. This CDR3 reads CASSLGGIWETQYF. The CDR3 DNA follows: TGTGCCAGCAGCTTAGGAGGGATTTGGGAGACCCAGTACTTC.

The chain uses TRBV27 and TRBJ2-7; maybe TRBD2 (6 bases). Germline values: CDR1 MNHEY, CDR2 SMNVEV (reference sequence). V was cut by 6 bases and J by 3 bases, with 21 bases left in between. The CDR3 has 16 residues. The CDR3 sequence is CASSPGLTYRYYEQYF. CDR3 DNA sequence: TGTGCCAGCAGCCCGGGACTCACCTACCGATACTACGAGCAGTACTTC.

V usage is TRBV4-1 and J usage is TRBJ1-2; D remains ambiguous. The germline V gene encodes CDR1 MGHRA and CDR2 YSYEKL. With 1 base removed from V and 3 bases from J, the gap between germline ends came to 12 bases. The CDR3 covers 15 residues. The CDR3 here is CASSQVKGGYYGYTF. CDR3 DNA: TGCGCCAGCAGCCAAGTTAAAGGAGGTTACTATGGCTACACCTTC.

The chain uses TRBV25-1 and TRBJ2-7; possible D gene TRBD2, 6 bases. The CDR3 is 17 residues long. V dropped 1 base and J dropped 4 bases, with 20 bases sitting between them. The V gene's germline CDR1 is MGHDK and CDR2 SYGVNS. This CDR3 reads CASSELGPGTVEYEQYF. DNA of the CDR3: TGTGCCAGCAGTGAATTAGGGCCCGGGACTGTAGAGTACGAGCAGTACTTC.

The V and J genes are TRBV7-2 and TRBJ2-6, with 12 bases lining up with TRBD1. CDR3 length equals 17 residues. Germline values: CDR1 SGHTA, CDR2 FQGNSA. V gave up 5 bases and J gave up 4 bases; unmatched junction bases: 6. This chain's CDR3 is CASSRGQGAAGANVLTF. As DNA, the CDR3 is TGTGCCAGCAGCAGGGGACAGGGGGCTGCCGGGGCCAACGTCCTGACTTTC.

The chain couples TRBV19 to TRBJ1-4; D unclear. The length of the CDR3 is 14 residues. V was shortened by 6 bases and J by 0 bases, with 8 bases between the two germline ends. Germline V gene sequence: CDR1 LNHDA, CDR2 SQIVND (reference sequence). The CDR3 DNA reads TGTGCCAGTAGAGCCGCCGCAACTAATGAAAAACTGTTTTTT. It yields the protein CASRAAATNEKLFF.

The chain has TRBV7-9 and TRBJ1-1, with D hard to call. With 5 bases removed from V and 0 bases from J, the gap between germline ends came to 7 bases. The CDR3 contains 13 residues. Germline V gene data show CDR1 as SEHNR and CDR2 as FQNEAQ (reference sequence). CDR3 bases: TGTGCCAGCAGCCCTCCTATGAACACTGAAGCTTTCTTT. Its translation: CASSPPMNTEAFF.

V and J are TRBV11-2 and TRBJ1-2, with 10 bases aligning to TRBD1. The germline V gene encodes CDR1 SGHAT and CDR2 FQNNGV. V was clipped by 3 bases and J by 5 bases; unmatched bases: 9. This CDR3 spans 16 amino acids. CDR3 in DNA: TGTGCCAGCAGCTTCGTCGGGACAGGGGTTCGGTATGGCTACACCTTC. It specifies CASSFVGTGVRYGYTF.

The CDR3 reads CASSSSPYSVPYEQYF. DNA for the CDR3: TGTGCCAGCAGCTCTAGTCCCTACTCAGTCCCCTACGAGCAGTACTTC. The chain joins TRBV11-2 to TRBJ2-7; no firm D call. The CDR3 loop spans 16 amino acids. The V gene's germline CDR1 is SGHAT and CDR2 FQNNGV. Trimming took 4 bases from V and 2 from J, leaving 18 bases between them.

This chain links TRBV6-5 with TRBJ1-2, with 7 bases fitting TRBD1. Germline V gene data show CDR1 as MNHEY and CDR2 as SVGAGI. V lost 6 bases, J lost 4 bases, and 11 bases stayed unmatched. This CDR3 has 15 amino acids. In nucleotides, the CDR3 is TGTGCCAGCAGGGCAGGGGGATGGGGCTCCTATGGCTACACCTTC. It yields the protein CASRAGGWGSYGYTF.

The sample holds a few counts of this clone. The J gene is TRBJ2-7, the V gene TRBV6-5, with a tentative D call TRBD1 (6 bases). CDR1 is MNHEY, CDR2 SVGAGI, per germline. V gave up 6 bases and J gave up 4 bases, with 16 bases separating them. There are 14 residues in the CDR3. CDR3 sequence (DNA): TGTGCCAGCAGCCCCGAAGGGACATCTTACGAGCAGTACTTC. This sequence encodes CASSPEGTSYEQYF.

The chain combines TRBV6-6 with TRBJ1-1, with 8 bases aligning to TRBD1. The CDR3 runs to 14 residues. V shed 8 bases and J 0 bases; nucleotides not matched to a gene: 5. CDR1 is MNHNY, CDR2 SVGAGI, per germline (reference sequence). The CDR3 loop is CASGYRGLNTEAFF. The CDR3 DNA reads TGTGCCAGCGGGTACAGGGGGTTGAACACTGAAGCTTTCTTT.

The chain has TRBV4-2 and TRBJ2-4; 8 bases are shared with TRBD1. The ends lost 4 bases at V and 1 base at J; junction bases unmatched: 21. Germline CDR1 is LGHNA and CDR2 is YNFKEQ. The CDR3 length is 21 residues. The CDR3 region is CASSLLDPRTGRILAKNIQYF. Here the CDR3 DNA reads TGTGCCAGCAGCCTTCTAGACCCCCGGACAGGGAGGATTTTGGCCAAAAACATTCAGTACTTC.

This CDR3 is CASSTIPGQGDWIGVGTEAFF. The CDR3 region has the DNA TGTGCCAGCAGCACGATTCCGGGACAGGGAGATTGGATAGGGGTAGGCACTGAAGCTTTCTTT. This sequence joins TRBV7-8 and TRBJ1-1; TRBD1 aligns across 9 bases. CDR3 length: 21 residues. Per germline, CDR1 SGHVS and CDR2 FQNEAQ. Unmatched junction bases numbered 26, after V lost 5 bases and J lost 4 bases.

This sequence joins TRBV6-1 and TRBJ1-6, with D unresolved. From germline, CDR1 is MNHNS and CDR2 SASEGT. The CDR3 consists of 13 residues. Trimming removed 2 bases at V and 5 bases at J, with 4 bases between. CDR3 bases: TGTGCCAGCAGTGAACAGGATAATTCACCCCTCCACTTT. Protein product: CASSEQDNSPLHF.

The chain recombines TRBV5-1 with TRBJ1-2, with 10 bases aligning to TRBD1. The CDR3 has 14 amino acids. Germline values: CDR1 SGHRS, CDR2 YFSETQ. Trimming took 4 bases from V and 5 from J; bases not matched to a gene: 5. CDR3 in amino acids: CASSPGTGVYGYTF. Here the CDR3 DNA reads TGCGCCAGCAGCCCCGGGACAGGGGTTTATGGCTACACCTTC.

The V gene is TRBV5-1, the J gene TRBJ2-1; TRBD1 is a possible D gene (5 bases). The CDR3 is 13 amino acids. With 4 bases removed from V and 15 bases from J, the gap between germline ends came to 20 bases. In germline, CDR1 is SGHRS, CDR2 YFSETQ. In nucleotides, the CDR3 is TGCGCCAGCAGCCCTAACCCTGGGCGGCAGGGGTTCTTC. It translates to CASSPNPGRQGFF.